This T cell receptor (beta chain) appears in the sequencing data of a study of blood T cell repertoires in COVID-19. Overall study: Nucleic acid was either cDNA or gDNA, and it came from T cells, B-cell-depleted T cells, or PBMCs.

Trimming took 4 bases from V and 4 from J; bases not matched to a gene: 14. Germline V gene data show CDR1 as MNHNS and CDR2 as SASEGT. The CDR3 is made up of 17 amino acids. Residents of about two dozen US areas, aged roughly 18 to 89 years, made up the participants. Using immunoSEQ multiplex PCR, the repertoire was profiled, and TCRdb retains in-frame clones only, with some absent. The sample holds over 140,000 clones, over 75% seen once. This clonotype was sampled from a woman aged 45-65 years who had recovered from COVID-19. This chain connects TRBV6-1 to TRBJ2-7, with 9 bases lining up with TRBD2. The sample taken for sequencing was PBMCs or T cells enriched from blood (not recorded which). The CDR3 nucleotides read TGTGCCAGCAGTGCAGGCGGGAGGGCCCAGGGCGAATACGAGCAGTACTTC. It specifies CASSAGGRAQGEYEQYF.